This T cell receptor beta chain was documented in a study of blood T cell repertoires in COVID-19. This clone was observed a single time. The method was immunoSEQ multiplex PCR; TCRdb's version includes in-frame clones alone and lacks a portion of them. The repertoire has more than 85,000 clones, 90% to 95% of them found once; the top ten carry about 1.7%. V was pared by 0 bases and J by 7 bases, with 9 bases between. Per germline, CDR1 SQVTM and CDR2 ANQGSEA. The CDR3 spans 12 residues. The chain joins TRBV29-1 to TRBJ1-2; D is ambiguous. Input material: peripheral blood. The TCR comes from a man aged 55 to 70 with acute or convalescent COVID-19. This CDR3 is CSVEDPARGYTF. Here the CDR3 DNA reads TGCAGCGTTGAAGATCCCGCGCGTGGCTACACCTTC.